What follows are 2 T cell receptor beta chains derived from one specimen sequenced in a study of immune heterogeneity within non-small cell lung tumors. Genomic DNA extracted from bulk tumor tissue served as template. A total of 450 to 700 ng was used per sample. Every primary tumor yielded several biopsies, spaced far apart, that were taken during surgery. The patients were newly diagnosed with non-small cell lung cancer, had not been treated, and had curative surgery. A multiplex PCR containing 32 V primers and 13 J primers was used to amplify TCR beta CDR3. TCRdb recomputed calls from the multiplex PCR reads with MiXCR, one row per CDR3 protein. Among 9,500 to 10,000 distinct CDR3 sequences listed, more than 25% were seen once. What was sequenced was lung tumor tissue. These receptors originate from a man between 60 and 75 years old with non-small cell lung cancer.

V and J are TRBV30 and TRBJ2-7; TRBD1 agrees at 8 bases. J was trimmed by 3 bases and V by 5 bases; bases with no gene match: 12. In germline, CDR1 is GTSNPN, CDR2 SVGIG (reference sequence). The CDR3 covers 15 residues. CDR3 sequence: CAWQGGDRNFYEQYF. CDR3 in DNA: TGTGCCTGGCAAGGTGGGGACAGGAACTTCTACGAGCAGTACTTC.

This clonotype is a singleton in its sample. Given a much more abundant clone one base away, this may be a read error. DNA of the CDR3: TGTGCCAGCAGCGTGACCGGGCTACGGGCCTACGAGCAGTACTTC. Translated, it gives CASSVTGLRAYEQYF. The chain joins TRBV5-8 to TRBJ2-7, with D uncertain. Trimming cost V 4 bases and J 2 bases, with 16 bases left between them. Germline CDR1 and CDR2: SGHTS and YDEGEE. The CDR3 sequence is 15 residues long.